These T cell receptor beta chains were read from a single sample in a study of CD8+ T cells in alopecia areata. Profiling relied on immunoSEQ multiplex PCR, and the TCRdb table lists in-frame clones only, not all of them. The sample yields roughly 140,000 clones, roughly 80% seen once. Specimen: CD8+ T cells sorted from blood, collected at week 4, from a patient treated with tofacitinib. These receptors were obtained from a human donor with alopecia areata. Both conserved end residues are part of each CDR3. Some rows have no size entry. The others give once, few or many, or a class for an expanded clone.

>TRBV25-1|once
CASSACSHVSYEQYF
>TRBV30|.
CAFSPNTEAFF
>TRBV10-2|.
CASTYGVSESQYF
>TRBV7-8|.
CASSGGVHLLEKLFF
>TRBV27|.
CASSLAGGIPDTQYF
>TRBV10-2|once
CARRETGSYGYTF
>TRBV5-4|.
CASSPGQGPLSSYEQYF
>TRBV10-3|few
CAISEAGSNEQFF
>TRBV29-1|.
CSVEYETQYF
>TRBV2|.
CASSGPGLSGDEQFF
>TRBV5-1|.
CASSLASRTGAYEQYF
>TRBV7-9|few
CASSLAGLLETQYF
>TRBV29-1|.
CSVVSAGRIDEQYF
>TRBV4-3|.
CASSQEGLARADTQYF
>TRBV23-1|.
CASSRGYEQYF
>TRBV29-1|.
CSVEGLAGVSTDTQYF
>TRBV14|once
CASSPTLSSYNEQFF
>TRBV27|.
CAAGSSYEQYF
>TRBV11-2|.
CASSYRAPEKEQFF
>TRBV2|.
CASSVSTGELYQETQYF
>TRBV30|.
CAWRGNQETQYF
>TRBV13|.
CASSLGANYGYTF
>TRBV4-1|.
CASSQDWARSTDTQYF
>TRBV6-1|.
CASSEGTSRADTQYF
>TRBV30|once
CAWDIGAGDTEAFF
>TRBV27|.
CASSPGARAGYTF
>TRBV4-2|.
CASSQDESSGVLQETQYF
>TRBV4-3|.
CASSQDRVTETQYF
>TRBV29-1|few
CSVEGRRGGGTAYNEQFF
>TRBV7-8|.
CASTRLAGGLNEQFF
>TRBV7-2|.
CASNALGSGANVPTF
>TRBV4-1|.
CASSQATGNQPQHF
>TRBV2|.
CASSEARTPSTDTQYF
>TRBV18|.
CASSSDGYEQYF
>TRBV6-6|.
CASGGGPGTGELFF
>TRBV15|.
CATSSPGGTETQYF
>TRBV5-1|medium-sized
CASSLPGQGPGYGYTF
>TRBV29-1|.
CSVEDLLEDSYNEQFF
>TRBV7-2|few
CASSILYREEGNQPQHF
>TRBV2|.
CASSEASSAEAFF
>TRBV29-1|.
CSVERERTEAFF
>TRBV4-1|.
CASSQDPRGDQETQYF
>TRBV25-1|once
CASSVIAGLADTQYF
>TRBV5-4|few
CASNGETYEQYF
>TRBV28|many
CASSLYTASGEETQYF
>TRBV19|.
CASSIGALGNEQFF
>TRBV29-1|.
CSVSMLVPEQFF
>TRBV27|.
CASSLTKAYEQYF
>TRBV25-1|.
CASSENYNEQFF
>TRBV4-3|.
CASSQDRVGRGENEQFF
>TRBV9|.
CASSVAGGNTEAFF
>TRBV19|.
CASSSTGTPDTQYF
>TRBV7-2|.
CASSLELEARETQYF
>TRBV2|few
CASSFAGADTQYF